The rows below give T cell receptor beta chains drawn from one sample of a study of human T cells and chemical hapten exposure. MiXCR was run by TCRdb on the RACE reads, yielding one entry per CDR3 protein. The repertoire consists of approximately 60,000 distinct CDR3 sequences, with approximately 11% occurring once and the leading ten covering 3% to 4.5%. The sample consisted of whole blood, taken in connection with sensitization to the hapten diphenylcyclopropenone (DPC). The receptors come from a woman in her 40s with alopecia areata. Some clones in this sample may be carry-over from other donors' samples. CDR3s include the opening cysteine and the closing phenylalanine or tryptophan. The order of the fields is J gene, D gene, V gene, clone size, CDR3 protein, CDR3 DNA. A D gene is named only where the DNA matches it firmly. Clone size, where shown, is once, few, many, or a class for clones that have expanded.

>TRBJ2-2|.|TRBV7-8|many
CASSLGIGGYTGELFF
TGTGCCAGCAGCTTAGGAATCGGAGGGTACACCGGGGAGCTGTTTTTT
>TRBJ1-6|.|TRBV7-3|many
CASSTRNGSPLHF
TGTGCCAGCAGCACCCGGAACGGCTCACCCCTCCACTTT
>TRBJ1-6|.|TRBV12-3/TRBV12-4|.
CASSSGTVNSPLHF
TGTGCCAGCAGTTCCGGGACGGTAAATTCACCCCTCCACTTT
>TRBJ1-1|.|TRBV3-1|few
CASSRGERPLNTEAFF
TGTGCCAGCAGCCGGGGGGAGAGGCCCCTGAACACTGAAGCTTTCTTT
>TRBJ2-3|TRBD1|TRBV4-3|many
CASRATGDVSTDTQYF
TGCGCCAGCAGAGCGACAGGGGACGTCAGCACAGATACGCAGTATTTT
>TRBJ2-6|TRBD2|TRBV3-1|many
CASSPLPSGSGSGANVLTF
TGTGCCAGCAGCCCTTTACCTAGCGGGAGTGGCTCTGGGGCCAACGTCCTGACTTTC
>TRBJ2-7|.|TRBV27|few
CASSLSNRPSQWYEQYF
TGTGCCAGCAGTTTATCTAACAGGCCAAGCCAGTGGTACGAGCAGTACTTC
>TRBJ2-7|TRBD2|TRBV7-2|few
CASSWGTSGNQYF
TGTGCCAGCAGCTGGGGGACTAGCGGGAACCAGTACTTC
>TRBJ2-7|.|TRBV5-4|few
CASSWQREPHEQYF
TGTGCCAGCAGCTGGCAGAGAGAACCCCACGAGCAGTACTTC
>TRBJ2-1|TRBD2|TRBV6-4|few
CASSDTSSEREGSNEQFF
TGTGCCAGCAGTGACACTTCCTCAGAGCGGGAGGGCTCCAATGAGCAGTTCTTC
>TRBJ2-2|.|TRBV29-1|.
CSVHRVASAGELFF
TGCAGCGTTCACAGGGTAGCGTCGGCCGGGGAGCTGTTTTTT
>TRBJ1-5|.|TRBV6-6|few
CASSYRGLNSNQPQHF
TGTGCCAGCAGTTACAGGGGGTTGAATAGCAATCAGCCCCAGCATTTT
>TRBJ2-5|.|TRBV29-1|.
CSVDHREKETQYF
TGCAGCGTTGACCACAGGGAAAAAGAGACCCAGTACTTC
>TRBJ2-5|TRBD1|TRBV6-5|many
CASRDRGGETQYF
TGTGCCAGCAGGGACAGGGGGGGAGAGACCCAGTACTTC
>TRBJ2-7|.|TRBV7-9|.
CASSPPSTTTYEQYF
TGTGCCAGCAGCCCCCCTTCTACAACGACCTACGAGCAGTACTTC
>TRBJ2-7|TRBD1|TRBV2|.
CASSLPGQGPYEQYF
TGTGCCAGCAGTCTCCCGGGACAGGGGCCCTACGAGCAGTACTTC
>TRBJ2-3|TRBD1|TRBV6-6|few
CASSEALQGARGTDTQYF
TGTGCCAGCAGCGAAGCCCTACAGGGGGCGCGGGGAACAGATACGCAGTATTTT
>TRBJ1-3|TRBD1|TRBV20-1|few
CSAEDNDRGGNTIYF
TGCAGTGCTGAAGATAATGACAGGGGTGGAAACACCATATATTTT
>TRBJ1-1|.|TRBV19|few
CASSMGFKTEAFF
TGTGCCAGTAGTATGGGATTCAAGACTGAAGCTTTCTTT
>TRBJ1-2|.|TRBV5-1|.
CASSSGLGLGGNYGYTF
TGCGCCAGCAGCTCAGGTCTAGGACTGGGCGGCAACTATGGCTACACCTTC
>TRBJ1-6|.|TRBV7-8|.
CASSWGPVRVIGEPLHF
TGTGCCAGCAGCTGGGGCCCGGTCAGGGTTATTGGAGAACCCCTCCACTTT
>TRBJ1-1|.|TRBV29-1|.
CSVEDGAFF
TGCAGCGTTGAGGATGGGGCTTTCTTT
>TRBJ2-3|.|TRBV5-6|.
CASSLAGGKSTDTQYF
TGTGCCAGCAGCTTGGCCGGGGGAAAAAGCACAGATACGCAGTATTTT
>TRBJ2-1|TRBD2|TRBV3-1|many
CASSQLRLAVSYNEQFF
TGTGCCAGCAGCCAACTCAGACTAGCGGTCTCCTACAATGAGCAGTTCTTC
>TRBJ1-1|.|TRBV29-1|many
CSSSEGWGSTEAFF
TGCAGCTCTTCAGAGGGCTGGGGGAGCACTGAAGCTTTCTTT
>TRBJ2-3|.|TRBV12-3/TRBV12-4|.
CASSTTASTDTQYF
TGTGCCAGCAGTACGACAGCTAGCACAGATACGCAGTATTTT
>TRBJ2-7|.|TRBV7-9|few
CASSSTSVYEQYF
TGTGCCAGCAGTTCCACCTCCGTCTACGAGCAGTACTTC
>TRBJ1-6|TRBD1|TRBV7-3|.
CASSSQGQKSPLHF
TGTGCCAGCAGCTCTCAGGGACAGAAGTCACCCCTCCACTTT
>TRBJ2-7|TRBD2|TRBV5-1|few
CASSLATSGRAPRSEQYF
TGCGCCAGCAGCTTGGCGACTAGCGGGAGGGCCCCCAGGTCCGAGCAGTACTTC
>TRBJ2-1|TRBD1|TRBV15|few
CATSREGQGDNEQFF
TGTGCCACCAGCAGAGAGGGACAGGGGGACAATGAGCAGTTCTTC
>TRBJ2-5|TRBD2|TRBV28|.
CASIGGRKETQYF
TGTGCCAGCATTGGCGGGAGAAAAGAGACCCAGTACTTC
>TRBJ2-3|.|TRBV25-1|few
CASSGHKTTDTQYF
TGTGCCAGCAGTGGTCATAAGACCACAGATACGCAGTATTTT
>TRBJ1-5|.|TRBV7-8|.
CASTDRTANQPQHF
TGTGCCAGCACGGACCGGACGGCGAATCAGCCCCAGCATTTT
>TRBJ2-2|TRBD2|TRBV29-1|many
CSVQGLAGDTGELFF
TGCAGCGTCCAAGGACTAGCGGGAGACACCGGGGAGCTGTTTTTT
>TRBJ1-5|.|TRBV30|few
CAWTLTENSNQPQHF
TGTGCCTGGACCCTGACAGAGAATAGCAATCAGCCCCAGCATTTT
>TRBJ2-7|.|TRBV6-1|many
CASSGPYEQYF
TGTGCCAGCAGTGGGCCCTACGAGCAGTACTTC
>TRBJ2-7|.|TRBV28|many
CASGMIMGEQYF
TGTGCCAGCGGGATGATCATGGGAGAGCAGTACTTC
>TRBJ2-3|TRBD1|TRBV9|.
CASESETGNPADTQYF
TGTGCCAGCGAATCCGAGACAGGGAATCCGGCAGATACGCAGTATTTT
>TRBJ2-7|TRBD2|TRBV20-1|.
CSASVVGLVREQYF
TGCAGTGCTAGTGTGGTGGGACTAGTTCGCGAGCAGTACTTC
>TRBJ2-3|.|TRBV27|.
CASKELDSISTDTQYF
TGTGCCAGCAAAGAGCTGGACTCGATTAGCACAGATACGCAGTATTTT
>TRBJ1-1|.|TRBV4-1|.
CASSQEITVNTEAFF
TGCGCCAGCAGCCAAGAAATTACAGTGAACACTGAAGCTTTCTTT
>TRBJ1-1|.|TRBV6-5|few
CASSYDASGHTLNTEAFF
TGTGCCAGCAGTTACGATGCATCTGGGCATACCTTGAACACTGAAGCTTTCTTT
>TRBJ1-1|.|TRBV3-1|.
CASSPQGGGNTEAFF
TGTGCCAGCAGCCCCCAAGGTGGGGGGAACACTGAAGCTTTCTTT
>TRBJ1-6|.|TRBV7-2|many
CASSLQGNSPLHF
TGTGCCAGCAGCCTCCAGGGGAATTCACCCCTCCACTTT
>TRBJ2-7|TRBD2|TRBV4-3|.
CASSQGAGVYEQYF
TGCGCCAGCAGCCAAGGGGCGGGGGTCTACGAGCAGTACTTC
>TRBJ2-7|TRBD1|TRBV5-4|many
CASSIPGQGIHEQYF
TGTGCCAGCAGCATACCGGGACAGGGGATCCACGAGCAGTACTTC
>TRBJ1-2|.|TRBV10-3|.
CAISRGGSNYGYTF
TGTGCCATCAGCCGAGGTGGGAGCAACTATGGCTACACCTTC
>TRBJ2-2|.|TRBV7-8|many
CASSLVMFRGRGTGELFF
TGTGCCAGCAGCTTAGTAATGTTCCGGGGGAGAGGGACCGGGGAGCTGTTTTTT
>TRBJ2-7|TRBD1|TRBV2|many
CASSEFVGQGNEQYF
TGTGCCAGCAGTGAATTTGTGGGACAGGGGAACGAGCAGTACTTC
>TRBJ2-7|TRBD1|TRBV10-3|few
CAISEPGQGSYEQYF
TGTGCCATCAGTGAGCCGGGACAGGGCTCCTACGAGCAGTACTTC
>TRBJ1-1|.|TRBV19|few
CASSPTLLGNTEAFF
TGTGCCAGTAGTCCGACGCTCCTAGGGAACACTGAAGCTTTCTTT
>TRBJ2-2|.|TRBV6-2/TRBV6-3|many
CASSLGDPNTGELFF
TGTGCCAGCAGCCTCGGCGACCCGAACACCGGGGAGCTGTTTTTT
>TRBJ2-7|.|TRBV5-4|.
CASSLAGGIYEQYF
TGTGCCAGCAGCTTGGCTGGGGGGATCTACGAGCAGTACTTC
>TRBJ2-3|TRBD2|TRBV27|.
CASSLSSSGRTYSTDTQYF
TGTGCCAGCAGTTTATCGTCGAGCGGGAGGACCTATAGCACAGATACGCAGTATTTT
>TRBJ1-2|TRBD1|TRBV27|many
CASSLSRDRRHYTF
TGTGCCAGCAGTTTATCCCGGGACAGGCGCCACTACACCTTC
>TRBJ2-1|TRBD2|TRBV18|many
CASSPPSGSPHEQFF
TGTGCCAGCTCACCTCCTAGCGGGAGCCCCCATGAGCAGTTCTTC
>TRBJ2-2|TRBD1|TRBV5-4|.
CASSFPGQGREAGELFF
TGTGCCAGCAGCTTCCCCGGACAGGGAAGAGAGGCCGGGGAGCTGTTTTTT